Below, 31 T cell receptor beta chains from the same sample are listed, as sequenced in a study of metastatic and nonmetastatic thyroid tumors. MiXCR re-clonotyped the PCR reads for TCRdb. Here the sample spans 30,000 to 40,000 clones, more than 15% being singletons. The entire patient cohort was treatment-naive prior to thyroid surgery. The sample comprised blood. The receptors come from a female donor with papillary thyroid cancer or a benign thyroid nodule (not recorded which). Some clones in this sample may be carry-over from other donors' samples.

With regard to this clone: The junction shows a germline mismatch at one end, possibly a read error. The V and J genes are TRBV9 and TRBJ2-5, with D possibly matching TRBD2 (5 bases). Germline CDR1 and CDR2: SGDLS and YYNGEE. The CDR3 is made up of 13 amino acids. The chain's CDR3 is CASIVEGWETQHF. In DNA, the CDR3 is TGTGCCAGCATCGTAGAAGGTTGGGAGACCCAGCACTTC. The full variable domain, with the rest looked up from reference TRBV9 and TRBJ2-5, is DSGVTQTPKHLITATGQRVTLRCSPRSGDLSVYWYQQSLDQGLQFLIQYYNGEERAKGNILERFSAQQFPDLHSELNLSSLELGDSALYFCASIVEGWETQHFGPGTRLLVL.

In this sample, this clone turned up many times. The CDR3 sequence: CASSFWGRDNEQFF. The CDR3, as DNA: TGTGCCAGCAGCTTCTGGGGGAGGGATAATGAGCAGTTCTTC. The V and J genes are TRBV5-6 and TRBJ2-1, with 7 bases fitting TRBD2. This CDR3 has 14 amino acids. Unmatched junction bases numbered 6, after V lost 2 bases and J lost 7 bases. Germline-derived CDR1 and CDR2 are SGHDT and YYEEEE.

This clone showed up many times. The chain links TRBV12-3 or TRBV12-4 to TRBJ2-7; D remains unclear. This CDR3 comprises 17 residues. With 5 bases removed from V and 3 bases from J, the gap between germline ends came to 23 bases. The chain's CDR3 is CASSPRKNDGSSYEQYF. The CDR3 region has the DNA TGTGCCAGCAGTCCACGAAAGAACGACGGTAGCAGCTACGAGCAGTACTTC.

This clone was seen repeatedly, ten times or more. This sequence joins TRBV30 and TRBJ2-7; a weak D match, TRBD1 (6 bases). V shed 0 bases and J shed 5 bases, with 11 bases lying between them. Germline V gene data show CDR1 as GTSNPN and CDR2 as SVGIG (reference sequence). The CDR3 length is 13 residues. CDR3 in DNA: TGTGCCTGGAGTGTATACGGGACAAACGAGCAGTACTTC. This encodes CAWSVYGTNEQYF.

This clone was found many times. The CDR3 DNA reads as TGTGCCAGCAGCCTCAACCCCCAATTAGACGGGGAGCAGTTCTTC. Protein: CASSLNPQLDGEQFF. The chain has TRBV7-6 and TRBJ2-1; the D is unclear. CDR1 and CDR2 from the germline V gene are SGHVS and FNYEAQ. Trimming pared 5 bases from V and 10 bases from J, leaving 21 bases between. This CDR3 is 15 amino acids long.

There are many counts of this clone. The sample has other DNA sequences that encode this CDR3 too. The V and J genes are TRBV20-1 and TRBJ1-3; 7 bases are a match to TRBD1. In germline, CDR1 is DFQATT, CDR2 SNEGSKA (reference sequence). This CDR3 spans 14 amino acids. Losses at the gene ends were 2 bases for V and 3 bases for J; bases not matched to a gene: 4. CDR3 DNA sequence: TGCAGTGCTAGAACCACAGGGGTTGGAAACACCATATATTTT. Its translation: CSARTTGVGNTIYF.

This clone was observed at least ten times. The J gene is TRBJ2-7, the V gene TRBV19; 9 bases match TRBD1. Unmatched junction bases numbered 14, after V lost 5 bases and J lost 9 bases. Per germline, CDR1 LNHDA and CDR2 SQIVND (reference sequence). The CDR3 runs to 15 residues. The CDR3 coding sequence is TGTGCCAGTAGTCCCCAACACCGGGACAGGGTTGGGCAGTACTTC. It specifies CASSPQHRDRVGQYF.

This clone was found many times. CDR3 nucleotides: TGTGCCAGCAGGCAGGGCCTGAACACTGAAGCTTTCTTT. Protein product: CASRQGLNTEAFF. The J gene is TRBJ1-1, the V gene TRBV6-1; D might be TRBD1 (5 bases). The germline V gene encodes CDR1 MNHNS and CDR2 SASEGT. Trimming pared 6 bases from V and 0 bases from J, leaving 8 bases between. CDR3 length equals 13 residues.

Remarks on this clone: With a much larger clone just one base away, this may be a read error. The rearrangement uses TRBV5-1 and TRBJ2-7; TRBD2 matches 7 bases. Germline V gene lookup returns CDR1 SGHRS and CDR2 YFSETQ. V lost 0 bases and J lost 4; bases outside the gene matches: 4. CDR3 size: 14 residues. The CDR3 DNA is TGCGCCAGCAGCTTGGGGCTAGCGGTTTACGAGCAGTACTTC. It codes for CASSLGLAVYEQYF.

The gene calls are TRBV20-1 and TRBJ1-2; TRBD1 might be the D (5 bases). The germline V gene has CDR1 DFQATT and CDR2 SNEGSKA (reference sequence). Trimming removed 5 bases from V and 7 bases from J, with 20 bases in between. The CDR3 length is 14 residues. In DNA, the CDR3 is TGCAGTGCTTCCGATTTTCCGGGACCTCGTGGCTACACCTTC. This encodes CSASDFPGPRGYTF.

This clone was counted only a few times. CDR3 nucleotide sequence: TGTGCCACGAGCCAGACAGGCACCTCTGGAAACACCATATATTTT. Translating it yields CATSQTGTSGNTIYF. The chain uses TRBV15 and TRBJ1-3, with D possibly being TRBD1 (6 bases). Per germline, CDR1 LNHNV and CDR2 YYDKDF (reference sequence). With 9 bases removed from V and 0 bases from J, the gap between germline ends came to 15 bases. The CDR3 runs to 15 residues.

The sample holds many counts of this clone. V usage is TRBV28 and J usage is TRBJ2-6, with D possibly matching TRBD1 (5 bases). V dropped 2 bases and J dropped 5 bases, with 13 bases sitting between them. Germline lookup yields CDR1 MDHEN and CDR2 SYDVKM. The CDR3 has 16 amino acids. The CDR3 loop reads CASSLLISDRANVLTF. Written as DNA, the CDR3 is TGTGCCAGCAGTTTACTTATATCGGACAGGGCCAACGTCCTGACTTTC.

This clone was observed many times. The rearrangement uses TRBV5-1 and TRBJ2-2; 10 bases are shared with TRBD1. V shed 4 bases, J shed 4 bases, and the junction held 4 bases outside the gene matches. The CDR3 is 15 residues long. CDR1 is SGHRS and CDR2 is YFSETQ in the germline V gene. CDR3 DNA: TGCGCCAGCAGCCCAGGGACAGGGGTCACCGGGGAGCTGTTTTTT. Its protein product is CASSPGTGVTGELFF.

V usage is TRBV20-1 and J usage is TRBJ1-5, with D perhaps TRBD1 (6 bases). Germline-derived CDR1 and CDR2 are DFQATT and SNEGSKA (reference sequence). With 3 bases removed from V and 2 bases from J, the gap between germline ends came to 8 bases. The CDR3 covers 13 residues. The CDR3 is CSARGAGNQPQHF. The CDR3 DNA is TGCAGTGCTAGGGGGGCAGGCAATCAGCCCCAGCATTTT.

This clone came up a few times. V usage is TRBV15 and J usage is TRBJ2-1, with 7 bases aligning to TRBD2. V was clipped by 3 bases and J by 0 bases; unmatched bases: 8. There are 17 residues in the CDR3. In germline, CDR1 is LNHNV, CDR2 YYDKDF (reference sequence). The CDR3 region is CATSSFGAGSSYNEQFF. For the CDR3, the DNA is TGTGCCACCAGCAGCTTCGGAGCGGGGAGCTCCTACAATGAGCAGTTCTTC.

This clone was observed many times. V gene TRBV5-5 combines with J gene TRBJ1-6, with 9 nucleotides matching TRBD1. V trimming: 3 bases; J trimming: 7 bases; junction bases outside the gene matches: 8. CDR3 length: 16 amino acids. From germline, CDR1 is SGHKS and CDR2 YYEKEE (reference sequence). Here the CDR3 reads CASSSQGARGNSPLHF. CDR3 coding DNA: TGTGCCAGCAGCTCACAGGGGGCCAGGGGGAATTCACCCCTCCACTTT.

The chain uses TRBV20-1 and TRBJ2-7; 7 bases fit TRBD1. CDR1 is DFQATT, CDR2 SNEGSKA, per germline (reference sequence). Unmatched junction bases numbered 8, after V lost 7 bases and J lost 2 bases. The CDR3 runs to 13 residues. CDR3 residues: CSGTTGAPYEQYF. For the CDR3, the DNA is TGCAGTGGGACCACAGGGGCCCCCTACGAGCAGTACTTC.

This clone was observed at least ten times. The V call is TRBV28, the J call TRBJ2-2, with D possibly TRBD2 on 6 matching bases. V was pared by 9 bases and J by 5 bases, with 10 bases between. This CDR3 spans 12 amino acids. Germline V CDR1 and CDR2: MDHEN, SYDVKM. CDR3 DNA: TGTGCCAGTTGGGGGACTACCGGGGAGCTGTTTTTT. It translates to CASWGTTGELFF.

This clone has at least ten counts. This sequence joins TRBV9 and TRBJ2-1, with D possibly being TRBD2 (6 bases). Germline CDR1 is SGDLS and CDR2 is YYNGEE. The V end was cut by 4 bases, the J end by 3 bases, with 14 bases between. CDR3 size: 15 residues. CDR3: CASSSTGTDYNEQFF. For the CDR3, the DNA is TGTGCCAGCAGCAGTACCGGGACTGACTACAATGAGCAGTTCTTC. The full variable domain, in which reference TRBV9 and TRBJ2-1 provide the parts outside the CDR3, is DSGVTQTPKHLITATGQRVTLRCSPRSGDLSVYWYQQSLDQGLQFLIQYYNGEERAKGNILERFSAQQFPDLHSELNLSSLELGDSALYFCASSSTGTDYNEQFFGPGTRLTVL.

Ten or more counts support this clone. The V and J genes are TRBV5-1 and TRBJ1-2; 7 bases map to TRBD1. CDR3 length: 14 amino acids. Losses at the gene ends were 5 bases for V and 6 bases for J; bases not matched to a gene: 10. Germline V gene data show CDR1 as SGHRS and CDR2 as YFSETQ. CDR3 coding DNA: TGCGCCAGCAGACAGGGGTTTTCGGAAAATGGCTACACCTTC. This codes for CASRQGFSENGYTF.

In this sample, this clone turned up once. The rearrangement uses TRBV7-3 and TRBJ2-1, with D possibly being TRBD1 (5 bases). CDR1 and CDR2 from the germline V gene are SGHTA and FQGTGA. The V end was cut by 5 bases, the J end by 9 bases, with 17 bases between. The CDR3 totals 14 residues. The CDR3 protein is CASSLTNQGSEQFF. The DNA of the CDR3 is TGTGCCAGCAGCCTTACCAACCAGGGAAGTGAGCAGTTCTTC.

This clone was recorded many times. The CDR3: CASSRGALNYGYTF. The CDR3 DNA is TGTGCCAGCAGCCGGGGGGCCCTTAACTATGGCTACACCTTC. The gene calls are TRBV3-1 and TRBJ1-2, with D maybe TRBD1 (6 bases). Per the germline V gene, CDR1 is LGHDT and CDR2 is YNNKEL (reference sequence). The CDR3 is 14 residues long. Trimming took 4 bases from V and 1 from J, leaving 10 bases between them.

This clone was seen a handful of times. This chain connects TRBV6-4 to TRBJ2-7, with D hard to call. The CDR3 is 14 residues long. The germline V gene encodes CDR1 MRHNA and CDR2 SNTAGT. V dropped 7 bases and J dropped 7 bases, with 20 bases sitting between them. The CDR3, as DNA: TGTGCCAGCATACACACCCTTGTTAGGAGAGAGCAGTACTTC. This sequence encodes CASIHTLVRREQYF.

V usage is TRBV11-3 and J usage is TRBJ1-5; unclear D gene. From germline, CDR1 is SGHNT and CDR2 YENEEA. Deletions cut 0 bases from V and 3 bases from J, with 3 bases between. The CDR3 extends over 13 amino acids. The CDR3: CASSLDSNQPQHF. The CDR3 region has the DNA TGTGCCAGCAGCTTAGATTCCAATCAGCCCCAGCATTTT.

This clone was seen just once. This sequence joins TRBV4-1 and TRBJ2-7, with unresolved D. CDR1 MGHRA and CDR2 YSYEKL come from the germline V gene. The CDR3 sequence is 15 residues long. V lost 1 base to trimming and J lost 8 bases, with 18 bases between them. In DNA form, the CDR3 reads TGCGCCAGCAGCCAAGTTTGGGCAGACCTACGGAAGCAGTACTTC. It specifies CASSQVWADLRKQYF.

This chain uses TRBV24-1 with TRBJ2-1, with D perhaps TRBD1 (5 bases). Per the germline V gene, CDR1 is KGHDR and CDR2 is SFDVKD. This CDR3 is 15 amino acids long. The V end lost 3 bases, the J end lost 6 bases, and 14 bases lay between the germline ends. CDR3: CATSDPIGVSNEQFF. In DNA form, the CDR3 reads TGTGCCACCAGTGATCCCATAGGGGTGAGCAATGAGCAGTTCTTC.

CDR3 residues: CASGNTGTWNEQFF. The CDR3 nucleotides read TGTGCCAGCGGGAATACAGGGACCTGGAATGAGCAGTTCTTC. This sequence joins TRBV6-1 and TRBJ2-1; a possible D gene is TRBD1 (6 bases). From germline, CDR1 is MNHNS and CDR2 SASEGT. V was shortened by 8 bases and J by 7 bases, with 18 bases between the two germline ends. CDR3 size: 14 residues.

This clone was found a few times. The CDR3 spells CASSFQKRQGFTEAFF. The CDR3 nucleotides read TGTGCCAGCAGTTTCCAAAAAAGACAGGGATTCACTGAAGCTTTCTTT. The rearrangement uses TRBV27 and TRBJ1-1, with 7 bases fitting TRBD1. The CDR3 totals 16 residues. CDR1 MNHEY and CDR2 SMNVEV come from the germline V gene (reference sequence). J lost 4 bases, V lost 3 bases, and 11 bases had no gene match.

Many counts were recorded for this clone. V usage is TRBV28 and J usage is TRBJ2-2; 8 bases map to TRBD2. CDR1 MDHEN and CDR2 SYDVKM come from the germline V gene. The CDR3 is made up of 20 amino acids. V lost 5 bases, J lost 1 base, and 18 bases stayed unmatched. CDR3 sequence: CASSPPKFVRTSGNTGELFF. DNA for the CDR3: TGTGCCAGCAGTCCCCCCAAATTTGTGCGCACTAGCGGGAACACCGGGGAGCTGTTTTTT. The complete variable domain, with remaining parts taken from reference TRBV28 and TRBJ2-2, reads DVKVTQSSRYLVKRTGEKVFLECVQDMDHENMFWYRQDPGLGLRLIYFSYDVKMKEKGDIPEGYSVSREKKERFSLILESASTNQTSMYLCASSPPKFVRTSGNTGELFFGEGSRLTVL.

In its sample, this clone was seen many times. This sequence joins TRBV3-1 and TRBJ2-5, with D unresolved. In germline, CDR1 is LGHDT, CDR2 YNNKEL (reference sequence). This CDR3 has 15 residues. V lost 6 bases and J lost 5, with 19 bases in between. The CDR3 nucleotides are TGTGCCAGCAGTCGGGCTGACGGCGAAGTGGAGACCCAGTACTTC. It translates to CASSRADGEVETQYF.

This clone was found many times. The V call is TRBV4-1, the J call TRBJ2-2, with 8 bases aligning to TRBD2. The germline V gene has CDR1 MGHRA and CDR2 YSYEKL. The CDR3 consists of 16 residues. After removal of 7 bases from V and 4 bases from J, the junction contained 11 bases not matched to a gene. CDR3 loop: CASKEAGGRVTGELFF. CDR3 nucleotides: TGCGCCAGCAAGGAGGCGGGAGGCCGGGTCACCGGGGAGCTGTTTTTT.